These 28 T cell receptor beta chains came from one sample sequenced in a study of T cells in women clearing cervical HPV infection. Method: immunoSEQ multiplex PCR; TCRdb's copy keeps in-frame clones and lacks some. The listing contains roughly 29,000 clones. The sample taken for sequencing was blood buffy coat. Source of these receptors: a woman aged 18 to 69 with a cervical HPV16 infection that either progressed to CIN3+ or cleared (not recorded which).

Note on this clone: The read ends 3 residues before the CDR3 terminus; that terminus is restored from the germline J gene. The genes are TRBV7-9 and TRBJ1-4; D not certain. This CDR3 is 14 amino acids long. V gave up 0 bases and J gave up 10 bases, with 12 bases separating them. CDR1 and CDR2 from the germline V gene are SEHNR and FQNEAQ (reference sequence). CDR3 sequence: CASSLAGKGGKLFF. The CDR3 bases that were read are TGTGCCAGCAGCTTAGCAGGCAAAGGTGGAAAA.

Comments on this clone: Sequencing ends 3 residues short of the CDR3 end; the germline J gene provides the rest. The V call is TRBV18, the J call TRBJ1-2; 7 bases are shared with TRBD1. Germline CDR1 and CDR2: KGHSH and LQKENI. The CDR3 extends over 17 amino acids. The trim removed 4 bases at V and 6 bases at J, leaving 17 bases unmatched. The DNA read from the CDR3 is TGTGCCAGCTCACGAACCACCTCCGGGACAGAGGGGAATGGC. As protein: CASSRTTSGTEGNG. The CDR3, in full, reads CASSRTTSGTEGNGYTF.

Incomplete CDR3 DNA: TGTGCCAGCAGCACAATGGACAGGGAAGAGACC. Amino acid sequence: CASSTMDREET. The whole CDR3 protein is CASSTMDREETQYF. V usage is TRBV5-4 and J usage is TRBJ2-5, with TRBD1 identical over 8 bases. The missing CDR3 end, 3 residues past where the read stops, is filled in from the germline J gene. CDR3 size: 14 residues. Germline V lookup: CDR1 SGHNT, CDR2 YYREEE (reference sequence). The V gene end was trimmed by 4 bases and the J gene end by 3 bases; junction bases not matched to a gene: 5.

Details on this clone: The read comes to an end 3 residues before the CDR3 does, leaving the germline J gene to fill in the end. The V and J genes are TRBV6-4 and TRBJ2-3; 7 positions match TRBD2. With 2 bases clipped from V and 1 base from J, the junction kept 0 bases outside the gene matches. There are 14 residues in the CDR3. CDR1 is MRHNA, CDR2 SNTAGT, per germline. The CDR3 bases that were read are TGTGCCAGCAGTGACACTAGCGGCACAGATACG. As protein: CASSDTSGTDT. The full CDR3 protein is CASSDTSGTDTQYF.

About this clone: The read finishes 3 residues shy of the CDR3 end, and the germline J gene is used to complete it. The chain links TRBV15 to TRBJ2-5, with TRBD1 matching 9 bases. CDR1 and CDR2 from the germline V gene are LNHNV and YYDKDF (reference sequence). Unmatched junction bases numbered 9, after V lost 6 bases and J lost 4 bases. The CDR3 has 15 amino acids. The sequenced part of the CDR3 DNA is TGTGCCACCAGGTCGGGACAGGGCGTTTCAGAGACC. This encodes CATRSGQGVSET. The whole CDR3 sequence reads CATRSGQGVSETQYF. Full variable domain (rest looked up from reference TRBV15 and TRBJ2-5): DAMVIQNPRYQVTQFGKPVTLSCSQTLNHNVMYWYQQKSSQAPKLLFHYYDKDFNNEADTPDNFQSRRPNTSFCFLDIRSPGLGDTAMYLCATRSGQGVSETQYFGPGTRLLVL.

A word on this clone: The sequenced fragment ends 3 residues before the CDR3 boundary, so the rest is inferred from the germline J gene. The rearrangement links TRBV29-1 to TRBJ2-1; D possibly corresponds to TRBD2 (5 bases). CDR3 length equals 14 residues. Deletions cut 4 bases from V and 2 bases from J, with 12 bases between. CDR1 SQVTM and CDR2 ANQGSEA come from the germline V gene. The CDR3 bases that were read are TGCAGCGTTGCGGGCGGGTCTACCTACAATGAG. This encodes CSVAGGSTYNE. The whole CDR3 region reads CSVAGGSTYNEQFF.

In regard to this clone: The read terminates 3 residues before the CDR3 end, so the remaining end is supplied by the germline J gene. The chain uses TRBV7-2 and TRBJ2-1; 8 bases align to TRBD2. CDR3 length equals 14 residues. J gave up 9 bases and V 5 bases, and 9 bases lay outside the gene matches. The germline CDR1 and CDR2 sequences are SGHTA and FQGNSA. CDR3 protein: CASSQSGGPFEQFF. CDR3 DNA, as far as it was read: TGTGCCAGCAGCCAAAGCGGGGGCCCCTTTGAG.

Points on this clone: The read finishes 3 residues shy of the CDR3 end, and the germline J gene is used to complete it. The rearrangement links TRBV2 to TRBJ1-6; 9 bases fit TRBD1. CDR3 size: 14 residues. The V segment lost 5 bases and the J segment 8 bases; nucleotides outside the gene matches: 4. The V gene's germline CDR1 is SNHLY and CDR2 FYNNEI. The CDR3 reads CASSLRTGDSPLHF. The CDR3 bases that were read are TGTGCCAGCAGTCTACGGACAGGGGATTCACCC.

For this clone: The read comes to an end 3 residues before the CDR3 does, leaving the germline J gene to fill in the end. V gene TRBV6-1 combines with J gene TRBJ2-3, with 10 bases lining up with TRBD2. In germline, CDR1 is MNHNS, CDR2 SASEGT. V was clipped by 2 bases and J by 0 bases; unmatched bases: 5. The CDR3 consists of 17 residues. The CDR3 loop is CASSETSLAGSTDTQYF. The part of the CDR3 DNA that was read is TGTGCCAGCAGTGAAACCTCACTAGCGGGGAGCACAGATACG.

CDR3 sequence reads: CSARDLSWFAETQYF. The sequenced part of the CDR3 DNA is TGCAGTGCTAGAGACCTATCGTGGTTTGCAGAGACC. This chain uses TRBV20-1 with TRBJ2-5; no definite D call. With the read ending 3 residues before the CDR3 end, the germline J gene is used to fill in that end. Germline V gene data show CDR1 as DFQATT and CDR2 as SNEGSKA (reference sequence). The V end lost 0 bases, the J end lost 4 bases, and 15 bases lay between the germline ends. The CDR3 spans 15 residues.

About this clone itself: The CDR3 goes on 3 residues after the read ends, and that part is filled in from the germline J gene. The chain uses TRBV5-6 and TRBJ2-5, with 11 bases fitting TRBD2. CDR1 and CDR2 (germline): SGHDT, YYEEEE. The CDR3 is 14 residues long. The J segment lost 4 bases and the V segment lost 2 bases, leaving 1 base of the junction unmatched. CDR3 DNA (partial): TGTGCCAGCAGCTTTAGCGGGGGGGGAGAGACC. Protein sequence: CASSFSGGGET. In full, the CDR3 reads CASSFSGGGETQYF.

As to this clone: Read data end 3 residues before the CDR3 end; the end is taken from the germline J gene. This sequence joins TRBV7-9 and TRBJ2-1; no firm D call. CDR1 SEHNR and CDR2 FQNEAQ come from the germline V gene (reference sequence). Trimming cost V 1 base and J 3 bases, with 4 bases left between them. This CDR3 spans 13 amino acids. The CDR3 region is CASSLDNYNEQFF. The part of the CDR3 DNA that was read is TGTGCCAGCAGCTTAGACAACTACAATGAG.

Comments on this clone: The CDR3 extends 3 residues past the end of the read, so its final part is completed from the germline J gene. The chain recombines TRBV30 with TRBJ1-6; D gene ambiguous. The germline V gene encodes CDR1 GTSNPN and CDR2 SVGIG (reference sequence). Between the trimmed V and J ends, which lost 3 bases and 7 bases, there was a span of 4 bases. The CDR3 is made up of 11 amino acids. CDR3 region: CAWRLNSPLHF. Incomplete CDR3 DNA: TGTGCCTGGAGGCTAAATTCACCC.

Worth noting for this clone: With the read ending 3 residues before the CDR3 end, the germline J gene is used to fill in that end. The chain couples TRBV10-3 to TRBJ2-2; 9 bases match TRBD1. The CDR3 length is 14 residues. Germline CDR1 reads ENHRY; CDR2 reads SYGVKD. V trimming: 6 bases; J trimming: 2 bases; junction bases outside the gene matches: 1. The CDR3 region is CAIRGQGNTGELFF. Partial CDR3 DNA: TGTGCCATCAGGGGACAGGGTAACACCGGGGAG.

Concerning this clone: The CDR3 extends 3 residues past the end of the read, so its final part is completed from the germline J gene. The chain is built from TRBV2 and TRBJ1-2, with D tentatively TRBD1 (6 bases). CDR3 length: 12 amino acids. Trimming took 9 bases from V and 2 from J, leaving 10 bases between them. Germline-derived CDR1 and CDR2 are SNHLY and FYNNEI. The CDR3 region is CASTQGNYGYTF. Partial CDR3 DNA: TGTGCCAGTACTCAGGGGAACTATGGC.

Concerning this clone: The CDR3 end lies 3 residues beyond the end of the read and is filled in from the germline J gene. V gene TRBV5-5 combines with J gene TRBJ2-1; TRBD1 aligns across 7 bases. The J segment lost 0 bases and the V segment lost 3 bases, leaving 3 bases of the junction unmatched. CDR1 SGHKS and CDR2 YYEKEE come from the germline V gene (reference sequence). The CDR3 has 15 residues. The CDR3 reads CASSWGQSSYNEQFF. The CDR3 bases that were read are TGTGCCAGCAGCTGGGGACAGAGCTCCTACAATGAG.

CDR3 sequence reads: CASRLAGIAYEQYF. The part of the CDR3 DNA that was read is TGTGCCTCACGACTAGCGGGAATCGCGTACGAG. The rearrangement links TRBV30 to TRBJ2-7; 11 bases are a match to TRBD2. Read coverage stops 3 residues before the CDR3 terminus; the germline J gene supplies the remainder. J was trimmed by 4 bases and V by 7 bases; bases with no gene match: 9. The germline V gene encodes CDR1 GTSNPN and CDR2 SVGIG (reference sequence). The CDR3 has 14 residues.

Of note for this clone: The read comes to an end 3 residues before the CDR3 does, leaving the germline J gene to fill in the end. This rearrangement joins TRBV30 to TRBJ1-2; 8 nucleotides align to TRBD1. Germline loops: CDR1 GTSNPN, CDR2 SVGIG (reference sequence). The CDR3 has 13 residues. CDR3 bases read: TGTGCCTGGACCCGAGGACAGGGCGGCGGC. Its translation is CAWTRGQGGG. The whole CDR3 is CAWTRGQGGGYTF.

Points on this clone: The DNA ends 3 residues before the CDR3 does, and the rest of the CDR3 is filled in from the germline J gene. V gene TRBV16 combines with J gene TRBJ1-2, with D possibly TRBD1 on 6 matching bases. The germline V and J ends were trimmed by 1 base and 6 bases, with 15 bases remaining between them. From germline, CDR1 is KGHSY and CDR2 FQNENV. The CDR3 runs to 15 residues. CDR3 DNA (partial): TGTGCCAGCAGCCAATACCGACAGGTTGGGAATGGC. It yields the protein CASSQYRQVGNG. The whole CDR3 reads CASSQYRQVGNGYTF. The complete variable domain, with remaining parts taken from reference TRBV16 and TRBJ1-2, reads GEEVAQTPKHLVRGEGQKAKLYCAPIKGHSYVFWYQQVLKNEFKFLISFQNENVFDETGMPKERFSAKCLPNSPCSLEIQATKLEDSAVYFCASSQYRQVGNGYTFGSGTRLTVV.

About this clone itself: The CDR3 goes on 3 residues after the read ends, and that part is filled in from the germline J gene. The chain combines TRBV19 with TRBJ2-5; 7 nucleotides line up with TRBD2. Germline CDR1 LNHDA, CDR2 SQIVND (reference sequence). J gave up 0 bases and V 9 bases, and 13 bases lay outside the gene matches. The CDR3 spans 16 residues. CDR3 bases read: TGTGCCAGCTCTGAGGGGCTAGCGGTGTACCAAGAGACC. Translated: CASSEGLAVYQET. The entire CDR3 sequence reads CASSEGLAVYQETQYF.

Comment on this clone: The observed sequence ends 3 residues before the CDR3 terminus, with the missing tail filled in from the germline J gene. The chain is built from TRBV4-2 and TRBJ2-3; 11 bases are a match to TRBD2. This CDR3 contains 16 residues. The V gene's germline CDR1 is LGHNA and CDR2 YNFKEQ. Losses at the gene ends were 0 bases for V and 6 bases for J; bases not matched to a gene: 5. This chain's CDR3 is CASSQETASGGDTQYF. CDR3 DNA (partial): TGTGCCAGCAGCCAAGAAACGGCTAGCGGGGGGGATACG.

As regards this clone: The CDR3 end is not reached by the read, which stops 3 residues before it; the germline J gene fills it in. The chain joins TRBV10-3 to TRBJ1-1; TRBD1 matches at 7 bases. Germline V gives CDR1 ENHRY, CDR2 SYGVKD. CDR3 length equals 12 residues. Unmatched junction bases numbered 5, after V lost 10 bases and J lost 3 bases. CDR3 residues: CATATGDTEAFF. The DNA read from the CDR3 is TGTGCCACCGCAACAGGGGACACTGAA.

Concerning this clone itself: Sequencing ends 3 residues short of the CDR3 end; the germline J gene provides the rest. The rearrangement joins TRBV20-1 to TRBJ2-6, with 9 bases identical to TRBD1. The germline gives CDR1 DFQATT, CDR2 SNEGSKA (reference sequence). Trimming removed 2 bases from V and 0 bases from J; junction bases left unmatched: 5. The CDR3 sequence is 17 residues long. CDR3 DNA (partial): TGCAGTGCTAGACAACCGGGACAGGGCTCTGGGGCCAACGTC. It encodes CSARQPGQGSGANV. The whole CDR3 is CSARQPGQGSGANVLTF.

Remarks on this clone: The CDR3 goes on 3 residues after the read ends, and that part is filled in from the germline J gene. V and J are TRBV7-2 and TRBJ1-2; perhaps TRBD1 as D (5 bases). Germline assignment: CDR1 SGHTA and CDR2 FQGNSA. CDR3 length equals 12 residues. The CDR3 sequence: CASSLVGHGYTF. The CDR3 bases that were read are TGTGCCAGCAGCTTAGTGGGGCACGGC.

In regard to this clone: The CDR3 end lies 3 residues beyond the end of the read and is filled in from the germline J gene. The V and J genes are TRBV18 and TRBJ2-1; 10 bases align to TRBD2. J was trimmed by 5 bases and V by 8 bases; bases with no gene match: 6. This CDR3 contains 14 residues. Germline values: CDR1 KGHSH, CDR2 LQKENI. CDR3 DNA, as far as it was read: TGTGCCAGCCTAGCGGGAGTGTTGGACAATGAG. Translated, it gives CASLAGVLDNE. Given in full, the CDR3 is CASLAGVLDNEQFF. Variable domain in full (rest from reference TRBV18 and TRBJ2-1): NAGVMQNPRHLVRRRGQEARLRCSPMKGHSHVYWYRQLPEEGLKFMVYLQKENIIDESGMPKERFSAEFPKEGPSILRIQQVVRGDSAAYFCASLAGVLDNEQFFGPGTRLTVL.

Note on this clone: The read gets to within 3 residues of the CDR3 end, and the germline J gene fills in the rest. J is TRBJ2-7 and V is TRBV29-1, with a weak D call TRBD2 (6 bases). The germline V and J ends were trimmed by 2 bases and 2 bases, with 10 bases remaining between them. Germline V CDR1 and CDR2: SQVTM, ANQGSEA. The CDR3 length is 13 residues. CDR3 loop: CSVEPASAYEQYF. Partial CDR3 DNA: TGCAGCGTTGAACCCGCTAGCGCCTACGAG.

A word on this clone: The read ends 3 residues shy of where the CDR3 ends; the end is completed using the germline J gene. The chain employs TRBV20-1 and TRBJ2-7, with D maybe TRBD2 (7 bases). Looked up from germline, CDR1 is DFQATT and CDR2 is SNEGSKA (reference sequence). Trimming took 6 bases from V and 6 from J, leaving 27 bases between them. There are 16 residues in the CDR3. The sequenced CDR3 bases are TGCAGTGCCCCTCCGAGGGGGGGAGGGGGGCTTCGCGAG. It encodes CSAPPRGGGGLRE. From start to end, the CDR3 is CSAPPRGGGGLREQYF.

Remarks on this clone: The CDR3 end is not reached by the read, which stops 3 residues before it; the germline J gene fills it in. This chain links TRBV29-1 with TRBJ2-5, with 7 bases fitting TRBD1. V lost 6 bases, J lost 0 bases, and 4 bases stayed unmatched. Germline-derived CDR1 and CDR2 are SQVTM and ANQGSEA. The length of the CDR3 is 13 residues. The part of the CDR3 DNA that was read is TGCAGCGTCCGGGACAGTAACCAAGAGACC. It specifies CSVRDSNQET. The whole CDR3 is CSVRDSNQETQYF. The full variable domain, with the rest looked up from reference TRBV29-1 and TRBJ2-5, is SAVISQKPSRDICQRGTSLTIQCQVDSQVTMMFWYRQQPGQSLTLIATANQGSEATYESGFVIDKFPISRPNLTFSTLTVSNMSPEDSSIYLCSVRDSNQETQYFGPGTRLLVL.